The T cell receptor beta chain described here comes from a study of cytomegalovirus exposure and HLA in healthy donors. Findings and caveats of the study: The likely explanation for a cluster of highly shared sequence variants was sequencing artifact. Analyzed later, association rates of TCRs varied across HLA loci, with DRB1 most and HLA-C fewest. Rare TCR sequences dominated, though some public TCRs recurred in many donors.

The V and J ends lost 8 bases and 3 bases, in that order; junction bases with no gene match: 2. Germline-derived CDR1 and CDR2 are LNHDA and SQIVND (reference sequence). The CDR3 loop spans 13 amino acids. Vbeta (60) and Jbeta (13) primers were used in the PCR. Profiling relied on immunoSEQ multiplex PCR, and the TCRdb table lists in-frame clones only, not all of them. The data show more than 100,000 clones, 50% to 80% seen once. As to this clone: Its specificity is unknown.

The TCR was taken from a woman between 40 and 50 years old in good health and CMV-seropositive. Material: PBMCs. V gene TRBV19 combines with J gene TRBJ2-7; 12 nucleotides line up with TRBD2. Written as DNA, the CDR3 is TGTGCCAGTCGACTAGCGGGGGACTACGAGCAGTACTTC. Translated, it gives CASRLAGDYEQYF.